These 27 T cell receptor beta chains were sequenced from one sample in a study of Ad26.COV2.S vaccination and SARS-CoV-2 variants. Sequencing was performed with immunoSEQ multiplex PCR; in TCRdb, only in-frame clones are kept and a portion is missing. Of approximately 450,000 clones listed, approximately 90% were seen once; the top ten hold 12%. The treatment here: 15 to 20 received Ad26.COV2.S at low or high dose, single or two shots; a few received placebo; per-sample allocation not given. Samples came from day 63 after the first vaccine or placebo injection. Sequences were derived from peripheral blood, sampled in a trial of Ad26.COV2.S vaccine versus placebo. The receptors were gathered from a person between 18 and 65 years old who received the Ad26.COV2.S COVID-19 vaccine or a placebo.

CDR3 bases: TGTGCCAGCTCACCAGGAGGGGGCGAATACAATGAGCAGTTCTTC. Amino acid sequence: CASSPGGGEYNEQFF. V and J are TRBV18 and TRBJ2-1; TRBD1 is a possible D gene (7 bases). Trimming cost V 2 bases and J 4 bases, with 12 bases left between them. Germline loops: CDR1 KGHSH, CDR2 LQKENI. The CDR3 contains 15 residues.

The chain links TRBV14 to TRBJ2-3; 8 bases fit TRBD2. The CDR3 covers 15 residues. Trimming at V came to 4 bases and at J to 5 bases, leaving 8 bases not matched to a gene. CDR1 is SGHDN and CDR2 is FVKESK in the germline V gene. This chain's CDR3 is CASSPPGTRIDTQYF. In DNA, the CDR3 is TGTGCCAGCAGCCCTCCCGGGACTAGAATAGATACGCAGTATTTT.

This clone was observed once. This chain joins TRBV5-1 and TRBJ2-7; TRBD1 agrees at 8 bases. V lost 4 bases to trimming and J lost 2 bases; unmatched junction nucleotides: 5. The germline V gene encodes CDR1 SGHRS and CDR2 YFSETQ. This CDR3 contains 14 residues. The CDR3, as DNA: TGCGCCAGCAGCACGAGGACAGGGCCCTACGAGCAGTACTTC. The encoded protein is CASSTRTGPYEQYF.

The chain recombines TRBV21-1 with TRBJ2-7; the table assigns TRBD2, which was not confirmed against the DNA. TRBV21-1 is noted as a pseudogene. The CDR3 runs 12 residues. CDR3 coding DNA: TGTGCCAGCAGCATCAGGGTAGCGGGGGCGTACTTC. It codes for CASSIRVAGAYF.

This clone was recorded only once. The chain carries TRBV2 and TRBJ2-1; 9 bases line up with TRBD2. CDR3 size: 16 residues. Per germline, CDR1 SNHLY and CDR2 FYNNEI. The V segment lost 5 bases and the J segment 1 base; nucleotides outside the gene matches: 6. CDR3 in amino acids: CASSTGLAPSYNEQFF. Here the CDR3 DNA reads TGTGCCAGCAGTACCGGACTAGCGCCTTCCTACAATGAGCAGTTCTTC.

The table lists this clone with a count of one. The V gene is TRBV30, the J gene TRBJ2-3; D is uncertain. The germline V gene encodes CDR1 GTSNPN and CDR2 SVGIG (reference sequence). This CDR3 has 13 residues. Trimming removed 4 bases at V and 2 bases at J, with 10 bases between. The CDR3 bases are TGTGCCTGGAATACGGGCTACACAGATACGCAGTATTTT. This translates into CAWNTGYTDTQYF.

The CDR3 DNA reads as TGTGCCAGCATCCTGGGAGTTTCCTACGAGCAGTACTTC. Translating it yields CASILGVSYEQYF. The chain uses TRBV5-5 and TRBJ2-7; the D gene is possibly TRBD2 (5 bases). The CDR3 runs to 13 residues. From germline, CDR1 is SGHKS and CDR2 YYEKEE (reference sequence). V was shortened by 6 bases and J by 1 base, with 11 bases between the two germline ends.

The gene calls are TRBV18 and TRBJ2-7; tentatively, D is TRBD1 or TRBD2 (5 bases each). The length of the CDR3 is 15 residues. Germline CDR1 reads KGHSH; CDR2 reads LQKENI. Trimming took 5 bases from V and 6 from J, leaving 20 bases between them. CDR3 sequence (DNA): TGTGCCAGCTCAGGCTCGGGACCCCCAGGTAGCGAGCAGTACTTC. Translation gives CASSGSGPPGSEQYF.

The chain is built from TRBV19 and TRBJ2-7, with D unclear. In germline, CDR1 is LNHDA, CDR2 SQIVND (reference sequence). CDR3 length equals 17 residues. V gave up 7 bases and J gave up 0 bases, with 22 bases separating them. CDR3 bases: TGTGCCAGTACACGGAGTGCGAATTGGGGAAACTCCTACGAGCAGTACTTC. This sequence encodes CASTRSANWGNSYEQYF.

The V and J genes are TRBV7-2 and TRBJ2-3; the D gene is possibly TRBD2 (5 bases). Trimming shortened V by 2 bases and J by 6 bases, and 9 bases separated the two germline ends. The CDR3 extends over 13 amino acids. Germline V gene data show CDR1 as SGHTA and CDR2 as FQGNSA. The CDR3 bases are TGTGCCAGCAGCTTAATGACTACTGATACGCAGTATTTT. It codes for CASSLMTTDTQYF.

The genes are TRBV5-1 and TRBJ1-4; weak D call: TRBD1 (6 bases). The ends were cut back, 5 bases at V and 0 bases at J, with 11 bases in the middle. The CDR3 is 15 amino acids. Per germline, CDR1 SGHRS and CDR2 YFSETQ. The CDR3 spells CASRSQGATNEKLFF. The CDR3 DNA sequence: TGCGCCAGCAGGTCACAGGGCGCAACTAATGAAAAACTGTTTTTT.

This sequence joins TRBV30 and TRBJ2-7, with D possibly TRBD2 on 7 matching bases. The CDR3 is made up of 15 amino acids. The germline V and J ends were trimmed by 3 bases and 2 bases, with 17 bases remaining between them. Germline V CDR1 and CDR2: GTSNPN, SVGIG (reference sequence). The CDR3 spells CAWRRGGGGTYEQYF. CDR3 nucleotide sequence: TGTGCCTGGAGGAGGGGGGGCGGCGGAACCTACGAGCAGTACTTC.

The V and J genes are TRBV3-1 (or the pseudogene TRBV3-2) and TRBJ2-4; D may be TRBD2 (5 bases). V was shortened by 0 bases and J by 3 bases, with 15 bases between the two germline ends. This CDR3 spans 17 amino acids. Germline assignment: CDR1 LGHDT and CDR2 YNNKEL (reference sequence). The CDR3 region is CASSQDRGYLYKNIQYF. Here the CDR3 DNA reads TGTGCCAGCAGCCAAGATCGAGGGTACTTGTACAAAAACATTCAGTACTTC.

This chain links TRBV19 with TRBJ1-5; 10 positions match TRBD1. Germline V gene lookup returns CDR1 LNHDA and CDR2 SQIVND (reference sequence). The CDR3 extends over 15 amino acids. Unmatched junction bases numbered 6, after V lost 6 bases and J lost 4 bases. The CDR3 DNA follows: TGTGCCAGTAGGAGACAGGGGGCCATAAATCAGCCCCAGCATTTT. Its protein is CASRRQGAINQPQHF.

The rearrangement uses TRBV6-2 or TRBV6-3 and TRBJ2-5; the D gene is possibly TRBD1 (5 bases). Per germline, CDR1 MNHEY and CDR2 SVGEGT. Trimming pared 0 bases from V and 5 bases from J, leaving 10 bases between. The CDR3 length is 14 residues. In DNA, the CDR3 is TGTGCCAGCAGTTACTCGAGCAGGGCCGAGACCCAGTACTTC. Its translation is CASSYSSRAETQYF.

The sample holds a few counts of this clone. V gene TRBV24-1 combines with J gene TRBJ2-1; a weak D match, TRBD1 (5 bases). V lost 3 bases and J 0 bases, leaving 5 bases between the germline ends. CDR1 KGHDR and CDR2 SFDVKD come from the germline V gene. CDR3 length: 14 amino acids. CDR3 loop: CATSDDSSYNEQFF. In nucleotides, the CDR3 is TGTGCCACCAGTGATGACAGCTCCTACAATGAGCAGTTCTTC.

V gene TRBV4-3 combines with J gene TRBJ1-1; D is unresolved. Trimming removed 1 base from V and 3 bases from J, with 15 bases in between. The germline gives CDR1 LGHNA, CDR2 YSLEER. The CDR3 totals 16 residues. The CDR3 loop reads CASSQGLGRPDTEAFF. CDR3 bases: TGCGCCAGCAGCCAAGGTTTGGGAAGGCCCGACACTGAAGCTTTCTTT.

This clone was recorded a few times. The CDR3 loop reads CASSQSRASGNNEQFF. The CDR3 DNA sequence: TGTGCCAGCAGCCAATCCAGGGCTAGCGGGAACAATGAGCAGTTCTTC. The chain has TRBV14 and TRBJ2-1, with TRBD2 identical over 9 bases. CDR1 is SGHDN and CDR2 is FVKESK in the germline V gene. The V and J ends lost 2 bases and 5 bases, in that order; junction bases with no gene match: 7. CDR3 length equals 16 residues.

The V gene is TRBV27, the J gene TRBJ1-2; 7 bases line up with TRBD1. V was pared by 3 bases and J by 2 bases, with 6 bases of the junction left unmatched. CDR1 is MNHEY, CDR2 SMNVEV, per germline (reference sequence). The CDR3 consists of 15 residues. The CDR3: CASSFGQAKNYGYTF. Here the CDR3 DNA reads TGTGCCAGCAGTTTCGGACAGGCGAAGAACTATGGCTACACCTTC.

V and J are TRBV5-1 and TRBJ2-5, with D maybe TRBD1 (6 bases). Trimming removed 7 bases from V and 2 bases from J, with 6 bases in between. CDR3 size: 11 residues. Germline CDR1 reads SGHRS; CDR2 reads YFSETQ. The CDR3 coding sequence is TGCGCCAGCGGACAGCAAGAGACCCAGTACTTC. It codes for CASGQQETQYF.

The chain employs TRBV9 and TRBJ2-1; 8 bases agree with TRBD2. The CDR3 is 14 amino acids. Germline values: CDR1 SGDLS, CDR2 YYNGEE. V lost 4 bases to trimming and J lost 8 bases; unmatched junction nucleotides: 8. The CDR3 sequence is CASSLSGRDYEQFF. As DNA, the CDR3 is TGTGCCAGCAGCCTCAGCGGGAGAGACTATGAGCAGTTCTTC.

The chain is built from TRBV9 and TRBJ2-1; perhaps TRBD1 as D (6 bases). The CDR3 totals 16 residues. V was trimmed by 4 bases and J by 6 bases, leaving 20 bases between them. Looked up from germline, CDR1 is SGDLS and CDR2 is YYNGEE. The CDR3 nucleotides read TGTGCCAGCAGCCTCCAGGGGACGACGCGGTCCAATGAGCAGTTCTTC. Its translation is CASSLQGTTRSNEQFF.

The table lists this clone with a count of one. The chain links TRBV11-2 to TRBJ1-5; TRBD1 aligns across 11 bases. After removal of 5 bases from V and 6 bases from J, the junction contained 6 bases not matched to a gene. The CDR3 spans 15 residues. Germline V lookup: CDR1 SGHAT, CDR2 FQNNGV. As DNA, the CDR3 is TGTGCCAGCAGCCGCGGACAGGGGGCTTCTCAGCCCCAGCATTTT. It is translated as CASSRGQGASQPQHF.

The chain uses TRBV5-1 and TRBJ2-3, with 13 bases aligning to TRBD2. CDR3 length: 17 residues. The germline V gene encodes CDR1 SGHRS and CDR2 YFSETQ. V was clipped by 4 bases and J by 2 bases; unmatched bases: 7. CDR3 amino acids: CASSAGLAGTTTDTQYF. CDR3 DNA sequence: TGCGCCAGCAGCGCGGGACTAGCGGGAACCACCACAGATACGCAGTATTTT.

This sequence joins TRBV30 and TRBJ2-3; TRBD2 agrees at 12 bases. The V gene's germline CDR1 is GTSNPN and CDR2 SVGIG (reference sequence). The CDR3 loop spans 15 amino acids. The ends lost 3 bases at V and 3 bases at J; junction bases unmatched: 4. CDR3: CAWSRTSGMTDTQYF. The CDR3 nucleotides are TGTGCCTGGAGCAGGACTAGCGGGATGACAGATACGCAGTATTTT.

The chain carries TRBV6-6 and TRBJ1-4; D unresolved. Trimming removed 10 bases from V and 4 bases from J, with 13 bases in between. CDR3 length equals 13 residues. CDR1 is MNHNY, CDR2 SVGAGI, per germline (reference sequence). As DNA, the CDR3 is TGTGCCACCCTTGACGGCGTTAATGAAAAACTGTTTTTT. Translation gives CATLDGVNEKLFF.

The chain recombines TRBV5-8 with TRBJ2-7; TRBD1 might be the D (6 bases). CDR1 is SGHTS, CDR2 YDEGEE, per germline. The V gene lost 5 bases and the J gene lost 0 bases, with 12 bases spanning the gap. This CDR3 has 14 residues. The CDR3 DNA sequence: TGTGCCAGCAGTCCCGGGACACTCTCCTACGAGCAGTACTTC. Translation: CASSPGTLSYEQYF.